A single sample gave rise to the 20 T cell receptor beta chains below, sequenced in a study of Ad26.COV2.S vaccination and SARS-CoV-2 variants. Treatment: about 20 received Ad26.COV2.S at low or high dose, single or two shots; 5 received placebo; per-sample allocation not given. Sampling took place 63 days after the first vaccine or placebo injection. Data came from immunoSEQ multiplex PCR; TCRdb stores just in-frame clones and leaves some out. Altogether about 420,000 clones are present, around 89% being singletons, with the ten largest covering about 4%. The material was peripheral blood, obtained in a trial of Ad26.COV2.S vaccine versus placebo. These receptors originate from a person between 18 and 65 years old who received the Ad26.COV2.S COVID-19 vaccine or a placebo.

The DNA of the CDR3 is TGTGCCAGCAGCCCTGGGACAGGGGGGTTCTCACCCCTCCACTTT. Its translation: CASSPGTGGFSPLHF. The rearrangement joins TRBV7-9 to TRBJ1-6; 11 nucleotides match TRBD1. The CDR3 length is 15 residues. Germline V gene sequence: CDR1 SEHNR, CDR2 FQNEAQ (reference sequence). J was trimmed by 10 bases and V by 5 bases; bases with no gene match: 7.

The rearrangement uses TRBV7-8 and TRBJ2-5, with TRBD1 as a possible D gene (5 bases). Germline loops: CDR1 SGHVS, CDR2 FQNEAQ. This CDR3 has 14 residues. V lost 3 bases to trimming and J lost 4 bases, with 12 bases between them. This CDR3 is CASSFRGSLETQYF. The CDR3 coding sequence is TGTGCCAGCAGCTTTAGGGGCAGCCTAGAGACCCAGTACTTC.

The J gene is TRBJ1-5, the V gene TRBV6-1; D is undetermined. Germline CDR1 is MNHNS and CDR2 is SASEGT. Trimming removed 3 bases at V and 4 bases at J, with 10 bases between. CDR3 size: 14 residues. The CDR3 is CASSDGRSNQPQHF. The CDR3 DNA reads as TGTGCCAGCAGTGATGGACGTTCAAATCAGCCCCAGCATTTT.

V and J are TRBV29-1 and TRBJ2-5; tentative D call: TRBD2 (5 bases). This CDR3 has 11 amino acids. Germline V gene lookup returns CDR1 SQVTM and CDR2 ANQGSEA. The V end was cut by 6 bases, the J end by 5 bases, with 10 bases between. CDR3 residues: CSVSGSETQYF. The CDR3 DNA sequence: TGCAGCGTATCGGGATCGGAGACCCAGTACTTC.

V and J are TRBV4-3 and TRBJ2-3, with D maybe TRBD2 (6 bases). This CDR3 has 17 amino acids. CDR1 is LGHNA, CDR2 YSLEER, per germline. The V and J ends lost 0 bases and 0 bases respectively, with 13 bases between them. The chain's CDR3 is CASSQDRRLGSTDTQYF. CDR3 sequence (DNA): TGCGCCAGCAGCCAAGATAGGAGACTAGGAAGCACAGATACGCAGTATTTT.

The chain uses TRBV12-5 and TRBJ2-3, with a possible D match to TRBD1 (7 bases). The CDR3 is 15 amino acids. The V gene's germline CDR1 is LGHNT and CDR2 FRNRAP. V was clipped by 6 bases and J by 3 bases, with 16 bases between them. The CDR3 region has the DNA TGTGCTAGTGGGCAGGGGGGTTGGGGGACAGATACGCAGTATTTT. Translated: CASGQGGWGTDTQYF.

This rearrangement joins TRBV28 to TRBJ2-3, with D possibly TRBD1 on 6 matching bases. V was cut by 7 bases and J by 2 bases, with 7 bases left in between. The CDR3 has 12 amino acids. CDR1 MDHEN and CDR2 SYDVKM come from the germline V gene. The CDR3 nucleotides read TGTGCCAGCATGGGGGCCACAGATACGCAGTATTTT. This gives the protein CASMGATDTQYF.

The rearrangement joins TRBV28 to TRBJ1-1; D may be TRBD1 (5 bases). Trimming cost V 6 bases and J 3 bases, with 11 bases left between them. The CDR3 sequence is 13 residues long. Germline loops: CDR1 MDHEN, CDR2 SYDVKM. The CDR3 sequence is CASSPGHDTEAFF. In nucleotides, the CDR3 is TGTGCCAGCAGCCCAGGGCACGACACTGAAGCTTTCTTT.

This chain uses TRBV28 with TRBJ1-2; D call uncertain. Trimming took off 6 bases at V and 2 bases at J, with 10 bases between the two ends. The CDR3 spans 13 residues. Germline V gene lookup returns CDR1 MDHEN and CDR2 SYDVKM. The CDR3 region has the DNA TGTGCCAGCAGCCGGCCGGGCAACTATGGCTACACCTTC. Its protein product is CASSRPGNYGYTF.

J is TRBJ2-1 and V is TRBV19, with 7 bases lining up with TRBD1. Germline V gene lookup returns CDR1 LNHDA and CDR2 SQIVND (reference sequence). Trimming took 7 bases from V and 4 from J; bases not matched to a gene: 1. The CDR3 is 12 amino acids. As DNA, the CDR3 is TGTGCCAGTAAACAGGGGTACAATGAGCAGTTCTTC. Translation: CASKQGYNEQFF.

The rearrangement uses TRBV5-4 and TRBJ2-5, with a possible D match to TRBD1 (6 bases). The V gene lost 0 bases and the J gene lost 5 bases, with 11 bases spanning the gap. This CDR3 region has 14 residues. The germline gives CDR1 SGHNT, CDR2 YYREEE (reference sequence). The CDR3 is CASSLAGAVETQYF. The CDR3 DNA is TGTGCCAGCAGCTTGGCAGGGGCGGTGGAGACCCAGTACTTC.

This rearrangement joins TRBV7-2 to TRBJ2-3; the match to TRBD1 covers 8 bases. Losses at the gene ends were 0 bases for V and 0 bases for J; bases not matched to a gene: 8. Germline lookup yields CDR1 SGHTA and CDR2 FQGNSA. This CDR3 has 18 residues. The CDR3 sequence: CASSLARYRDRSTDTQYF. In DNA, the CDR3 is TGTGCCAGCAGCTTAGCGAGGTACCGGGACAGGAGCACAGATACGCAGTATTTT. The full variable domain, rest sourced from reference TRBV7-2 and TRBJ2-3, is GAGVSQSPSNKVTEKGKDVELRCDPISGHTALYWYRQSLGQGLEFLIYFQGNSAPDKSGLPSDRFSAERTGGSVSTLTIQRTQQEDSAVYLCASSLARYRDRSTDTQYFGPGTRLTVL.

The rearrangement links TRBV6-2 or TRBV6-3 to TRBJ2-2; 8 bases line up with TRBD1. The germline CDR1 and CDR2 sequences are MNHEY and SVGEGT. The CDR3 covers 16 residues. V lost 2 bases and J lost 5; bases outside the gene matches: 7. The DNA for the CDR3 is TGTGCCAGCAGTTACAGGACAGGGATTTATACCGGGGAGCTGTTTTTT. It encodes CASSYRTGIYTGELFF.

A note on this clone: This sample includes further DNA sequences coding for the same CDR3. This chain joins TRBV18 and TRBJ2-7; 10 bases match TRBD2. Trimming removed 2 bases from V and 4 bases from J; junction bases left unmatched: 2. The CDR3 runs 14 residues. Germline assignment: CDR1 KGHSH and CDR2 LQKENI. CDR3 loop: CASSPSGGAYEQYF. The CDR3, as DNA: TGTGCCAGCTCACCAAGCGGGGGGGCTTACGAGCAGTACTTC. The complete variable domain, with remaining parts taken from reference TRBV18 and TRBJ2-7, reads NAGVMQNPRHLVRRRGQEARLRCSPMKGHSHVYWYRQLPEEGLKFMVYLQKENIIDESGMPKERFSAEFPKEGPSILRIQQVVRGDSAAYFCASSPSGGAYEQYFGPGTRLTVT.

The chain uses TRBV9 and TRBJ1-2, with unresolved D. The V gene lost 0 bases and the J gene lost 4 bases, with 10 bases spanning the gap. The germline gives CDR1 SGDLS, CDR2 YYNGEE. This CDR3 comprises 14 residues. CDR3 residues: CASSVATRAYGYTF. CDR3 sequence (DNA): TGTGCCAGCAGCGTAGCAACCCGGGCCTATGGCTACACCTTC.

CDR3 loop: CASSVDLLYTDTQYF. The CDR3 DNA follows: TGTGCCAGCAGCGTTGATCTATTATACACAGATACGCAGTATTTT. The V call is TRBV9, the J call TRBJ2-3; D is unclear. Per germline, CDR1 SGDLS and CDR2 YYNGEE. Trimming stripped 2 bases from V and 2 bases from J, with 12 bases between. The length of the CDR3 is 15 residues.

The CDR3 DNA follows: TGTGCCAGCAGCGAGGGGACAGGGGGTTCACCCCTCCACTTT. This sequence encodes CASSEGTGGSPLHF. The chain joins TRBV7-2 to TRBJ1-6; 11 bases agree with TRBD1. This CDR3 region has 14 residues. CDR1 SGHTA and CDR2 FQGNSA come from the germline V gene. Trimming cost V 5 bases and J 9 bases; bases outside gene matches: 3.

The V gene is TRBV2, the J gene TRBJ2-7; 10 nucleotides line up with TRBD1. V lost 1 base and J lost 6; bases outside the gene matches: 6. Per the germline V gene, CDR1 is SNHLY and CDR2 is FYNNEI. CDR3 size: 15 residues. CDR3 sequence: CASSEGQGALVEQYF. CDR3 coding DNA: TGTGCCAGCAGTGAAGGACAGGGGGCTTTAGTCGAGCAGTACTTC.

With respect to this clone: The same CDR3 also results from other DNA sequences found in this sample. This CDR3 reads CASTGGNQPQHF. The CDR3 DNA follows: TGTGCCAGCACAGGGGGCAATCAGCCCCAGCATTTT. This chain uses TRBV28 with TRBJ1-5; D possibly corresponds to TRBD1 (6 bases). Germline V lookup: CDR1 MDHEN, CDR2 SYDVKM. The ends were cut back, 7 bases at V and 2 bases at J, with 6 bases in the middle. CDR3 length: 12 residues.

The CDR3 DNA sequence: TGTGCCTGGAGTGGCTTGACCGTGGATCTCGGAAACACCATATATTTT. This encodes CAWSGLTVDLGNTIYF. The chain couples TRBV30 to TRBJ1-3; D not resolved. V dropped 1 base and J dropped 4 bases, with 17 bases sitting between them. Germline lookup yields CDR1 GTSNPN and CDR2 SVGIG (reference sequence). The CDR3 is 16 amino acids.